The T cell receptor beta chain described here comes from a study of T cell responses to AZD1222 COVID-19 vaccine. Here immunoSEQ multiplex PCR was the method, and the copy in TCRdb shows in-frame clones only, minus some. The data show under 150,000 clones, 70% to 90% seen once. Broader study findings: Vaccine-related CD4 TCRs covered spike, predominating at 160-218 and 743-854. After the peak T cell response, and only then, were repertoires sampled. The donor cohort was predominantly white British with a female majority, and clonal diversity may have been underestimated. Baseline seropositives among AZD1222 recipients totaled only five or six.

To note about this clone: The target antigen is unknown.

This receptor was taken from an adult who received the MenACWY meningococcal vaccine as a control. The sample in question was peripheral blood, obtained 28 days after the second dose of the MenACWY control vaccine.

CDR3 region: CASSLAGTSGAYNEQFF. The CDR3 coding sequence is TGTGCCAGCAGCTTAGCCGGGACGAGCGGGGCCTACAATGAGCAGTTCTTC. The gene calls are TRBV7-2 and TRBJ2-1; TRBD2 agrees at 7 bases. The CDR3 sequence is 17 residues long. V was pared by 0 bases and J by 2 bases, with 7 bases of the junction left unmatched. Per germline, CDR1 SGHTA and CDR2 FQGNSA. The full variable domain, in which reference TRBV7-2 and TRBJ2-1 provide the parts outside the CDR3, is GAGVSQSPSNKVTEKGKDVELRCDPISGHTALYWYRQSLGQGLEFLIYFQGNSAPDKSGLPSDRFSAERTGGSVSTLTIQRTQQEDSAVYLCASSLAGTSGAYNEQFFGPGTRLTVL.